The 32 T cell receptor beta chains presented below share a single source sample, sequenced in a study of blood T cell repertoires in COVID-19. Clones were sequenced by immunoSEQ multiplex PCR, and TCRdb holds only the in-frame ones, with some missing. This table has roughly 320,000 clones, over 85% appearing once. The sample was peripheral blood. The source of these receptors is a woman aged 25 to 39 with COVID-19, enrolled during active disease.

The CDR3 is CASSPQQRGSYEQYF. DNA of the CDR3: TGTGCCAGCAGCCCCCAACAGCGGGGCTCCTACGAGCAGTACTTC. The chain joins TRBV3-1 (or the pseudogene TRBV3-2) to TRBJ2-7; TRBD2 agrees at 7 bases. The V gene's germline CDR1 is LGHDT and CDR2 YNNKEL (reference sequence). V shed 4 bases, J shed 0 bases, and the junction held 6 bases outside the gene matches. The CDR3 sequence is 15 residues long.

This chain joins TRBV10-3 and TRBJ2-1; 13 positions match TRBD2. V lost 3 bases, J lost 9 bases, and 2 bases stayed unmatched. The CDR3 spans 14 residues. CDR1 and CDR2 from the germline V gene are ENHRY and SYGVKD. The CDR3: CAISDTSGGGEQFF. The DNA of the CDR3 is TGTGCCATCAGTGACACTAGCGGGGGGGGTGAGCAGTTCTTC.

CDR3 in amino acids: CASSSQENSNQPQHF. The CDR3 coding sequence is TGTGCCAGCAGTTCACAGGAAAATAGCAATCAGCCCCAGCATTTT. This chain links TRBV27 with TRBJ1-5; D might be TRBD1 (5 bases). Per germline, CDR1 MNHEY and CDR2 SMNVEV (reference sequence). Trimming shortened V by 4 bases and J by 0 bases, and 10 bases separated the two germline ends. CDR3 size: 15 residues.

This sequence joins TRBV9 and TRBJ1-3; TRBD1 matches 7 bases. This CDR3 spans 16 amino acids. V trimming: 3 bases; J trimming: 0 bases; junction bases outside the gene matches: 6. Germline V lookup: CDR1 SGDLS, CDR2 YYNGEE. In DNA, the CDR3 is TGTGCCAGCAGCGCCCCCGACAGGGACTCTGGAAACACCATATATTTT. It is translated as CASSAPDRDSGNTIYF.

The rearrangement joins TRBV14 to TRBJ1-4; weak D call: TRBD1 (5 bases). Trimming removed 6 bases from V and 10 bases from J, with 12 bases in between. The V gene's germline CDR1 is SGHDN and CDR2 FVKESK. This CDR3 contains 12 residues. In nucleotides, the CDR3 is TGTGCCAGCAGGCAGGGTGTGGGAAAACTGTTTTTT. Its protein is CASRQGVGKLFF. Complete variable domain (other parts from reference TRBV14 and TRBJ1-4): EAGVTQFPSHSVIEKGQTVTLRCDPISGHDNLYWYRRVMGKEIKFLLHFVKESKQDESGMPNNRFLAERTGGTYSTLKVQPAELEDSGVYFCASRQGVGKLFFGSGTQLSVL.

The chain carries TRBV9 and TRBJ2-3; perhaps TRBD1 as D (6 bases). CDR3 size: 17 residues. Germline V gives CDR1 SGDLS, CDR2 YYNGEE. Deletions cut 1 base from V and 5 bases from J, with 20 bases between. The CDR3 region is CASSVSDSRFSGDTQYF. CDR3 coding DNA: TGTGCCAGCAGCGTATCGGACAGTAGGTTTTCAGGAGATACGCAGTATTTT.

The rearrangement joins TRBV6-6 to TRBJ2-3; 13 bases align to TRBD2. V shed 5 bases and J 4 bases; nucleotides not matched to a gene: 9. The length of the CDR3 is 17 residues. Germline CDR1 is MNHNY and CDR2 is SVGAGI (reference sequence). This chain's CDR3 is CASSPLRLAGGADTQYF. In DNA, the CDR3 is TGTGCCAGCAGTCCCCTTCGACTAGCGGGGGGAGCAGATACGCAGTATTTT.

The J gene is TRBJ2-3, the V gene TRBV5-6; 8 nucleotides line up with TRBD2. Trimming at V came to 6 bases and at J to 6 bases, leaving 3 bases not matched to a gene. This CDR3 comprises 12 residues. The V gene's germline CDR1 is SGHDT and CDR2 YYEEEE. CDR3 bases: TGTGCCAGCACCCGGGGGGGCGATACGCAGTATTTT. Encoded protein: CASTRGGDTQYF.

V usage is TRBV4-1 and J usage is TRBJ2-3; D is possibly TRBD2 (5 bases). Trimming took off 0 bases at V and 0 bases at J, with 13 bases between the two ends. CDR1 and CDR2 from the germline V gene are MGHRA and YSYEKL. This CDR3 spans 17 amino acids. Here the CDR3 DNA reads TGCGCCAGCAGCCAAGAGAGTCGGGGTACTAGCACAGATACGCAGTATTTT. This encodes CASSQESRGTSTDTQYF.

The J gene is TRBJ2-5, the V gene TRBV7-2; the D is unclear. Germline V lookup: CDR1 SGHTA, CDR2 FQGNSA. The CDR3 has 12 residues. Trimming took 3 bases from V and 3 from J, leaving 5 bases between them. This chain's CDR3 is CASSFHEETQYF. The CDR3 DNA is TGTGCCAGCAGCTTCCATGAAGAGACCCAGTACTTC. Full variable domain (outside the CDR3, taken from reference TRBV7-2 and TRBJ2-5): GAGVSQSPSNKVTEKGKDVELRCDPISGHTALYWYRQSLGQGLEFLIYFQGNSAPDKSGLPSDRFSAERTGGSVSTLTIQRTQQEDSAVYLCASSFHEETQYFGPGTRLLVL.

This chain links TRBV6-5 with TRBJ2-7; D perhaps matches TRBD1 (8 bases). Per germline, CDR1 MNHEY and CDR2 SVGAGI. The length of the CDR3 is 15 residues. V was clipped by 6 bases and J by 0 bases, with 15 bases between them. The CDR3 loop is CASRRGTGNSYEQYF. The CDR3, as DNA: TGTGCCAGCAGGCGGGGGACAGGCAACTCCTACGAGCAGTACTTC.

The V and J genes are TRBV13 and TRBJ1-1; D is unresolved. V was shortened by 3 bases and J by 8 bases, with 16 bases between the two germline ends. The CDR3 length is 14 residues. Germline V lookup: CDR1 PRHDT, CDR2 FYEKMQ (reference sequence). The CDR3 DNA sequence: TGTGCCAGCAGCTTCCCGGAGAGCCGGAGGGAAGCTTTCTTT. Translated: CASSFPESRREAFF.

The rearrangement uses TRBV6-2 or TRBV6-3 and TRBJ2-7, with D unclear. The V and J ends lost 6 bases and 4 bases respectively, with 10 bases between them. The CDR3 consists of 12 residues. CDR1 and CDR2 from the germline V gene are MNHEY and SVGEGT. CDR3 protein: CASSQATYEQYF. The CDR3 DNA is TGTGCCAGCAGCCAAGCCACTTACGAGCAGTACTTC.

The genes are TRBV6-5 and TRBJ1-5; D is undetermined. Germline V gene lookup returns CDR1 MNHEY and CDR2 SVGAGI. The CDR3 spans 13 residues. V lost 2 bases and J 5 bases, leaving 7 bases between the germline ends. This chain's CDR3 is CASSYASDQPQHF. In DNA form, the CDR3 reads TGTGCCAGCAGTTACGCATCGGATCAGCCCCAGCATTTT.

The CDR3 DNA reads TGCGCCAGCAGTGAAGTGGTCGGGTCCTACAATGAGCAGTTCTTC. It is translated as CASSEVVGSYNEQFF. This chain joins TRBV10-1 and TRBJ2-1; no clear D gene. In germline, CDR1 is WNHNN, CDR2 SYGVQD (reference sequence). The V end lost 3 bases, the J end lost 1 base, and 10 bases lay between the germline ends. CDR3 length: 15 residues.

The chain couples TRBV5-4 to TRBJ1-2; D may be TRBD1 (5 bases). Germline loops: CDR1 SGHNT, CDR2 YYREEE (reference sequence). The CDR3 consists of 12 residues. V lost 5 bases and J 6 bases, leaving 11 bases between the germline ends. CDR3 nucleotide sequence: TGTGCCAGCAGTTCCTGGGGGGATGGCTACACCTTC. It codes for CASSSWGDGYTF.

The chain employs TRBV29-1 and TRBJ2-1; tentatively, D is TRBD2 (6 bases). V was cut by 0 bases and J by 9 bases, with 21 bases left in between. The CDR3 length is 16 residues. Germline V CDR1 and CDR2: SQVTM, ANQGSEA. This chain's CDR3 is CSVEDQLGGLSGEQFF. The CDR3 DNA is TGCAGCGTTGAAGATCAGCTAGGAGGGCTTAGTGGTGAGCAGTTCTTC.

This clone was counted between two and nine times. V usage is TRBV12-1 and J usage is TRBJ2-2; the listed D gene, TRBD1, was not tested against the DNA. TRBV12-1 is an annotated pseudogene. The CDR3 extends over 19 amino acids. CDR3 loop: CASSSFPGQGVRDTGELFF. The CDR3, as DNA: TGTGCCAGCAGCTCGTTCCCGGGACAGGGGGTTCGGGACACCGGGGAGCTGTTTTTT.

The rearrangement joins TRBV5-1 to TRBJ2-5, with D possibly TRBD1 on 5 matching bases. The germline CDR1 and CDR2 sequences are SGHRS and YFSETQ. The CDR3 is 15 residues long. The V end was cut by 0 bases, the J end by 2 bases, with 11 bases between. The CDR3 DNA follows: TGCGCCAGCAGCTTGGTCCCAGGGATTCAAGAGACCCAGTACTTC. Protein: CASSLVPGIQETQYF.

The chain links TRBV28 to TRBJ1-5; 8 bases map to TRBD1. Germline CDR1 and CDR2: MDHEN and SYDVKM. This CDR3 has 15 residues. Trimming removed 5 bases from V and 6 bases from J; junction bases left unmatched: 9. The CDR3 sequence is CASSLRQGMGQPQHF. The CDR3 DNA follows: TGTGCCAGCAGTCTAAGACAGGGGATGGGTCAGCCCCAGCATTTT.

The chain has TRBV18 and TRBJ1-1; 7 bases fit TRBD1. This CDR3 contains 15 residues. Germline assignment: CDR1 KGHSH and CDR2 LQKENI. J was trimmed by 1 base and V by 3 bases; bases with no gene match: 5. The CDR3 sequence is CASSPRNRGNTEAFF. In DNA, the CDR3 is TGTGCCAGCTCACCGAGAAACAGGGGGAACACTGAAGCTTTCTTT.

The rearrangement links TRBV15 to TRBJ1-5; no definite D call. V was pared by 6 bases and J by 6 bases, with 18 bases between. CDR1 and CDR2 (germline): LNHNV, YYDKDF (reference sequence). There are 15 residues in the CDR3. This CDR3 is CATRGLEGDTQPQHF. The CDR3 coding sequence is TGTGCCACCAGGGGGTTGGAGGGCGACACTCAGCCCCAGCATTTT.

This clone was seen only once. V and J are TRBV7-2 and TRBJ1-6; D remains unclear. Per the germline V gene, CDR1 is SGHTA and CDR2 is FQGNSA. The CDR3 has 15 residues. V lost 3 bases and J lost 8, with 14 bases in between. The CDR3 is CASSFWSAIDSPLHF. In DNA, the CDR3 is TGTGCCAGCAGCTTTTGGAGTGCGATTGATTCACCCCTCCACTTT.

V gene TRBV5-4 combines with J gene TRBJ2-7, with a tentative D call TRBD1 (6 bases). V gave up 0 bases and J gave up 4 bases, with 14 bases separating them. Germline V gene lookup returns CDR1 SGHNT and CDR2 YYREEE (reference sequence). CDR3 length: 15 residues. CDR3 region: CASSLGPGQTYEQYV. CDR3 bases: TGTGCCAGCAGCTTGGGCCCGGGACAAACATACGAGCAGTACGTC.

This sequence joins TRBV24-1 and TRBJ2-5; maybe TRBD2 (7 bases). V dropped 4 bases and J dropped 5 bases, with 16 bases sitting between them. Germline CDR1 is KGHDR and CDR2 is SFDVKD. CDR3 length: 15 residues. CDR3 bases: TGTGCCACCAGTGAACCACCGGGGGGCGAGGAGACCCAGTACTTC. It is translated as CATSEPPGGEETQYF.

This clone has a single count. The rearrangement uses TRBV5-5 and TRBJ2-1; D may be TRBD2 (6 bases). In germline, CDR1 is SGHKS, CDR2 YYEKEE (reference sequence). The CDR3 length is 14 residues. With 4 bases removed from V and 7 bases from J, the gap between germline ends came to 15 bases. The CDR3 is CASSAGLFLNEQFF. DNA for the CDR3: TGTGCCAGCAGCGCGGGACTGTTTTTAAATGAGCAGTTCTTC.

This clone showed up just once. V and J are TRBV28 and TRBJ1-2; no clear D. The CDR3 has 15 residues. V was clipped by 4 bases and J by 0 bases, with 12 bases between them. CDR1 is MDHEN and CDR2 is SYDVKM in the germline V gene. CDR3 sequence: CASSSLRLANYGYTF. The CDR3 region has the DNA TGTGCCAGCAGTTCTCTCAGGTTAGCTAACTATGGCTACACCTTC.

In its sample, this clone was seen once. Here the CDR3 reads CASRQLARNEQFF. In nucleotides, the CDR3 is TGTGCCAGCAGGCAACTAGCGAGAAATGAGCAGTTCTTC. The chain combines TRBV6-5 with TRBJ2-1, with 7 bases identical to TRBD2. After removal of 6 bases from V and 7 bases from J, the junction contained 6 bases not matched to a gene. The CDR3 contains 13 residues. Germline values: CDR1 MNHEY, CDR2 SVGAGI.

The J gene is TRBJ1-1, the V gene TRBV4-1; D not certain. The germline V and J ends were trimmed by 2 bases and 1 base, with 20 bases remaining between them. The CDR3 loop spans 18 amino acids. CDR1 and CDR2 (germline): MGHRA, YSYEKL. CDR3 coding DNA: TGCGCCAGCAGCCAATCTGTGGGGAGAAGGACTCGGAACACTGAAGCTTTCTTT. Protein product: CASSQSVGRRTRNTEAFF.

V and J are TRBV25-1 and TRBJ1-2; TRBD1 might be the D (5 bases). The CDR3 has 12 residues. CDR1 MGHDK and CDR2 SYGVNS come from the germline V gene. The V and J ends lost 6 bases and 4 bases respectively, with 9 bases between them. The CDR3 reads CASSAGLYGYTF. CDR3 nucleotide sequence: TGTGCCAGCAGCGCAGGGCTCTATGGCTACACCTTC.

V and J are TRBV7-6 and TRBJ1-4; tentative D call: TRBD1 (5 bases). Trimming took off 5 bases at V and 0 bases at J, with 10 bases between the two ends. There are 15 residues in the CDR3. The germline gives CDR1 SGHVS, CDR2 FNYEAQ. CDR3 sequence (DNA): TGTGCCAGCAGCCCGCTGACAGCAACTAATGAAAAACTGTTTTTT. The encoded protein is CASSPLTATNEKLFF.

In its sample, this clone was seen once. V usage is TRBV2 and J usage is TRBJ2-1; weak D call: TRBD2 (5 bases). CDR1 is SNHLY and CDR2 is FYNNEI in the germline V gene. Between the trimmed V and J ends, which lost 5 bases and 5 bases, there was a span of 16 bases. This CDR3 spans 15 amino acids. The CDR3, as DNA: TGTGCCAGCAGTATTCTAGCCCGAACAAACAATGAGCAGTTCTTC. Its protein product is CASSILARTNNEQFF. Together with reference TRBV2 and TRBJ2-1, the CDR3 gives the full variable domain: EPEVTQTPSHQVTQMGQEVILRCVPISNHLYFYWYRQILGQKVEFLVSFYNNEISEKSEIFDDQFSVERPDGSNFTLKIRSTKLEDSAMYFCASSILARTNNEQFFGPGTRLTVL.